The 20 T cell receptor beta chains reported below all come from one sample, sequenced in a study of T cell responses to AZD1222 COVID-19 vaccine. Data came from immunoSEQ multiplex PCR; TCRdb stores just in-frame clones and leaves some out. In the table there are 150,000 to 200,000 clones, about 92% of which are singletons. The sample here was peripheral blood, taken on day 0 of AZD1222 vaccination. These receptors were taken from an adult in good health.

This clone was seen a few times. The gene calls are TRBV7-9 and TRBJ1-1; the D gene is possibly TRBD1 (5 bases). The ends were cut back, 4 bases at V and 3 bases at J, with 12 bases in the middle. The CDR3 contains 14 residues. Germline V CDR1 and CDR2: SEHNR, FQNEAQ (reference sequence). CDR3 DNA sequence: TGTGCCAGCAGCTCAGGACACGACGACACTGAAGCTTTCTTT. Encoded protein: CASSSGHDDTEAFF.

The V call is TRBV19, the J call TRBJ1-1; a possible D gene is TRBD1 (6 bases). Deletions cut 5 bases from V and 11 bases from J, with 21 bases between. Germline values: CDR1 LNHDA, CDR2 SQIVND (reference sequence). This CDR3 has 14 residues. DNA of the CDR3: TGTGCCAGTAGTTTGTCGGAGGGGGGGTATTCGGCTTTCTTT. Translated: CASSLSEGGYSAFF. Full variable domain (outside the CDR3, taken from reference TRBV19 and TRBJ1-1): DGGITQSPKYLFRKEGQNVTLSCEQNLNHDAMYWYRQDPGQGLRLIYYSQIVNDFQKGDIAEGYSVSREKKESFPLTVTSAQKNPTAFYLCASSLSEGGYSAFFGQGTRLTVV.

V and J are TRBV5-1 and TRBJ1-3; 10 bases are a match to TRBD1. CDR3 length: 16 residues. The V and J ends lost 1 base and 1 base, in that order; junction bases with no gene match: 2. Looked up from germline, CDR1 is SGHRS and CDR2 is YFSETQ. CDR3: CASSLSDRGSGNTIYF. DNA of the CDR3: TGCGCCAGCAGCTTGTCGGACAGGGGGTCTGGAAACACCATATATTTT.

The genes are TRBV9 and TRBJ2-7, with D possibly called TRBD1 or TRBD2 (5 bases each). The CDR3 has 16 residues. The germline CDR1 and CDR2 sequences are SGDLS and YYNGEE. Trimming removed 4 bases from V and 1 base from J, with 18 bases in between. The CDR3 bases are TGTGCCAGCAGCCCCGCCTCCGGGACGGTTTCCTACGAGCAGTACTTC. It specifies CASSPASGTVSYEQYF.

The chain carries TRBV7-9 and TRBJ2-7; D not resolved. The germline CDR1 and CDR2 sequences are SEHNR and FQNEAQ (reference sequence). V lost 5 bases and J 1 base, leaving 6 bases between the germline ends. The CDR3 has 12 amino acids. CDR3 nucleotides: TGTGCCAGCAGCCCGATATCCTACGAGCAGTACTTC. Translation gives CASSPISYEQYF.

The chain uses TRBV30 and TRBJ1-1; TRBD1 might be the D (6 bases). The V gene's germline CDR1 is GTSNPN and CDR2 SVGIG (reference sequence). V was cut by 0 bases and J by 11 bases, with 13 bases left in between. There are 12 residues in the CDR3. CDR3 region: CAWSVAGARAFF. As DNA, the CDR3 is TGTGCCTGGAGTGTAGCGGGGGCGCGGGCTTTCTTT.

The chain couples TRBV19 to TRBJ1-3, with 7 nucleotides matching TRBD1. The germline V gene has CDR1 LNHDA and CDR2 SQIVND (reference sequence). This CDR3 is built from 15 residues. The ends lost 6 bases at V and 2 bases at J; junction bases unmatched: 7. The CDR3 DNA reads as TGTGCCAGTAGCCCAATTGGGACAGCTGGAAACACCATATATTTT. As protein: CASSPIGTAGNTIYF.

J is TRBJ1-5 and V is TRBV6-5; D call uncertain. In germline, CDR1 is MNHEY, CDR2 SVGAGI. The CDR3 runs 13 residues. Trimming stripped 6 bases from V and 7 bases from J, with 13 bases between. CDR3 bases: TGTGCCAGCAGATCCCGTCCGGGACAGCCCCAGCATTTT. Its protein product is CASRSRPGQPQHF.

J is TRBJ1-6 and V is TRBV18; TRBD1 matches at 8 bases. This CDR3 has 18 residues. V trimming: 2 bases; J trimming: 1 base; junction bases outside the gene matches: 7. Germline V gene lookup returns CDR1 KGHSH and CDR2 LQKENI. The CDR3 is CASSPIHRGASYNSPLHF. CDR3 sequence (DNA): TGTGCCAGCTCACCAATACACAGGGGGGCTTCCTATAATTCACCCCTCCACTTT.

The chain links TRBV3-1 (or the pseudogene TRBV3-2) to TRBJ1-1; 7 positions match TRBD1. V lost 5 bases, J lost 12 bases, and 12 bases stayed unmatched. CDR1 and CDR2 (germline): LGHDT, YNNKEL (reference sequence). The CDR3 sequence is 13 residues long. The CDR3, as DNA: TGTGCCAGCAGCTACGACAGGGTATCTTCGTCTTTCTTT. Protein: CASSYDRVSSSFF.

The chain combines TRBV29-1 with TRBJ2-1, with D possibly TRBD1 on 6 matching bases. The CDR3 is 14 amino acids. In germline, CDR1 is SQVTM, CDR2 ANQGSEA. Trimming took 2 bases from V and 6 from J, leaving 14 bases between them. The CDR3 DNA sequence: TGCAGCGTTGAACGCAGGGGAGAGGTCAATGAGCAGTTCTTC. Amino acid sequence: CSVERRGEVNEQFF.

The gene calls are TRBV5-1 and TRBJ2-1; tentative D call: TRBD2 (6 bases). Germline values: CDR1 SGHRS, CDR2 YFSETQ. Deletions cut 4 bases from V and 10 bases from J, with 18 bases between. The CDR3 length is 14 residues. The CDR3 spells CASSPLNGGTEQFF. The DNA of the CDR3 is TGCGCCAGCAGCCCACTTAACGGGGGTACCGAGCAGTTCTTC.

The chain employs TRBV10-3 and TRBJ1-1, with no clear D. CDR1 is ENHRY, CDR2 SYGVKD, per germline. The CDR3 is made up of 12 amino acids. V lost 4 bases and J 10 bases, leaving 13 bases between the germline ends. The CDR3 bases are TGTGCCATCAGTGCACGGGAAACCATAGCTTTCTTT. It codes for CAISARETIAFF.

The CDR3 here is CAWSRLYGYTF. For the CDR3, the DNA is TGTGCCTGGAGTAGGCTCTATGGCTACACCTTC. The genes are TRBV30 and TRBJ1-2; D remains ambiguous. CDR1 and CDR2 from the germline V gene are GTSNPN and SVGIG (reference sequence). The V and J ends lost 2 bases and 4 bases respectively, with 5 bases between them. CDR3 length: 11 residues.

The chain combines TRBV4-2 with TRBJ1-1, with D perhaps TRBD1 (6 bases). V was clipped by 1 base and J by 0 bases, with 12 bases between them. The germline V gene encodes CDR1 LGHNA and CDR2 YNFKEQ. The CDR3 extends over 16 amino acids. Here the CDR3 reads CASSQAVGAMNTEAFF. In nucleotides, the CDR3 is TGTGCCAGCAGCCAAGCTGTGGGGGCGATGAACACTGAAGCTTTCTTT.

J is TRBJ1-2 and V is TRBV6-4; the match to TRBD1 covers 8 bases. The CDR3 sequence is 14 residues long. The V gene end was trimmed by 2 bases and the J gene end by 8 bases; junction bases not matched to a gene: 7. Germline assignment: CDR1 MRHNA and CDR2 SNTAGT. CDR3 DNA: TGTGCCAGCAGTGACGGGCAGGGGGCAGGCGGCTACACCTTC. Its translation: CASSDGQGAGGYTF.

The CDR3 protein is CASSPGTGDTEAFF. The CDR3, as DNA: TGTGCCAGCAGTCCCGGGACAGGGGACACTGAAGCTTTCTTT. This chain links TRBV7-9 with TRBJ1-1; 10 bases are shared with TRBD1. Per the germline V gene, CDR1 is SEHNR and CDR2 is FQNEAQ (reference sequence). Losses at the gene ends were 6 bases for V and 3 bases for J; bases not matched to a gene: 4. The CDR3 is 14 residues long.

The chain recombines TRBV2 with TRBJ1-4, with 8 bases aligning to TRBD1. Per germline, CDR1 SNHLY and CDR2 FYNNEI. This CDR3 has 14 residues. Trimming at V came to 10 bases and at J to 8 bases, leaving 12 bases not matched to a gene. The CDR3 DNA is TGTGCCACCTTACCCGACCGGGACAGGGAAAAACTGTTTTTT. Translation gives CATLPDRDREKLFF.

This chain links TRBV2 with TRBJ2-5, with D perhaps matching TRBD1 or TRBD2 (5 bases each). The V gene's germline CDR1 is SNHLY and CDR2 FYNNEI. The CDR3 is 15 amino acids. V lost 1 base and J lost 5, with 14 bases in between. CDR3 in DNA: TGTGCCAGCAGTGAAGAAGGGACCGCGTGGGAGACCCAGTACTTC. The encoded protein is CASSEEGTAWETQYF.

The chain links TRBV11-2 to TRBJ1-3; a weak D match, TRBD1 (6 bases). The CDR3 sequence is 19 residues long. Germline loops: CDR1 SGHAT, CDR2 FQNNGV. The V and J ends lost 2 bases and 1 base respectively, with 21 bases between them. The CDR3 DNA reads TGTGCCAGCAGCTTACGTCCCGGGACATACGGGAGGTCTGGAAACACCATATATTTT. Residues: CASSLRPGTYGRSGNTIYF. Full variable domain (missing parts from reference TRBV11-2 and TRBJ1-3): EAGVAQSPRYKIIEKRQSVAFWCNPISGHATLYWYQQILGQGPKLLIQFQNNGVVDDSQLPKDRFSAERLKGVDSTLKIQPAKLEDSAVYLCASSLRPGTYGRSGNTIYFGEGSWLTVV.